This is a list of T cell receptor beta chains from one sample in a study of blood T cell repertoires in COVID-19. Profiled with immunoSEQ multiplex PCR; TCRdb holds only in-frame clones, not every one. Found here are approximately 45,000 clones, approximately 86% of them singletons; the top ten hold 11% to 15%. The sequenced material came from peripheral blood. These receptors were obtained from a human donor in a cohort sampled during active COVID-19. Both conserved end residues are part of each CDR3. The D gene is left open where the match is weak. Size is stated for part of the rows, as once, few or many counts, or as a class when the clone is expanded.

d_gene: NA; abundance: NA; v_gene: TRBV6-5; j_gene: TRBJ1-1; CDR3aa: CASSPDRGSPEAFF; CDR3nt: TGTGCCAGCAGCCCGGATCGGGGGTCCCCTGAAGCTTTCTTT
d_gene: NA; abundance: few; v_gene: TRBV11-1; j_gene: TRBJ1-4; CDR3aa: CASSSALGPSNEKLFF; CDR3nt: TGTGCCAGCAGCTCCGCGTTGGGGCCCTCTAATGAAAAACTGTTTTTT
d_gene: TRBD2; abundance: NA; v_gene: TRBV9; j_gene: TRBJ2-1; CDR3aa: CASSPGTKIHEQFF; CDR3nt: TGTGCCAGCAGCCCAGGGACTAAGATACATGAGCAGTTCTTC
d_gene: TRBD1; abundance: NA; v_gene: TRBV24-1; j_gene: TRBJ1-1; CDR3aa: CATSNRGGTEAFF; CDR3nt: TGTGCCACCAGTAACAGGGGGGGCACTGAAGCTTTCTTT
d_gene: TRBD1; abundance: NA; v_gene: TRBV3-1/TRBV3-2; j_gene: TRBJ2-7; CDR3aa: CASNRQGFGEQYF; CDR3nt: TGTGCCAGCAACCGACAGGGGTTCGGCGAGCAGTACTTC
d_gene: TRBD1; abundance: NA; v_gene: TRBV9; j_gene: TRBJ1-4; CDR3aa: CASSANRGSNEKLFF; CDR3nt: TGTGCCAGCAGCGCGAACAGGGGGTCCAATGAAAAACTGTTTTTT
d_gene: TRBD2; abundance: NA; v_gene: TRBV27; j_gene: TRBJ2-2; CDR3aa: CASSLSPEGLAGVSGTGELFF; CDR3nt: TGTGCCAGCAGTCTTTCCCCCGAGGGACTAGCGGGAGTTTCAGGCACCGGGGAGCTGTTTTTT
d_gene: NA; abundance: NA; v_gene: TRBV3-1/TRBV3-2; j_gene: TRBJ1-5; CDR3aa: CASSRGGINQPQHF; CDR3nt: TGTGCCAGCAGCCGAGGAGGGATCAATCAGCCCCAGCATTTT
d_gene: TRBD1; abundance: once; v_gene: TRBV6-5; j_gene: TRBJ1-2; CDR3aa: CASSPGTGGYGYTF; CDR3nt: TGTGCCAGCAGCCCCGGGACAGGGGGCTATGGCTACACCTTC
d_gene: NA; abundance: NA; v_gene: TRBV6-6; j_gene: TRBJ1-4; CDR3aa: CASSSPRGTNEKLFF; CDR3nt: TGTGCCAGCAGTTCTCCCCGAGGGACTAATGAAAAACTGTTTTTT
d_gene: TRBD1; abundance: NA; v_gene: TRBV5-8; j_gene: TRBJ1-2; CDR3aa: CATRDRAYGYTF; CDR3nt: TGTGCCACCCGAGACAGGGCCTATGGCTACACCTTC
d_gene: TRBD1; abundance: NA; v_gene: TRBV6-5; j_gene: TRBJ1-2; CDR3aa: CASRSPGQKNYGYTF; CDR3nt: TGTGCCAGCAGAAGTCCGGGACAGAAAAACTATGGCTACACCTTC
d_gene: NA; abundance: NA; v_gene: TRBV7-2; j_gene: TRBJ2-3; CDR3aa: CASSSEGRLLTDTQYF; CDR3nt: TGTGCCAGCAGCTCAGAGGGTCGTCTCCTCACAGATACGCAGTATTTT
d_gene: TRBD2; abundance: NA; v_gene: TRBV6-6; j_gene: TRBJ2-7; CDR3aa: CASSSSGRGGYEQYF; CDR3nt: TGTGCCAGCAGTTCAAGCGGGAGGGGTGGGTACGAGCAGTACTTC
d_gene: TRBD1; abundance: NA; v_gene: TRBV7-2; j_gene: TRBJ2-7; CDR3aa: CASSLRLGQGIYEQYF; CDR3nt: TGTGCCAGCAGCTTGAGACTTGGACAGGGAATCTACGAGCAGTACTTC
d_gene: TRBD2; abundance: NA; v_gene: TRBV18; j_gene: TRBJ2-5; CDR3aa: CASSPLAGGQETQYF; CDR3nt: TGTGCCAGCTCACCACTAGCGGGAGGCCAAGAGACCCAGTACTTC
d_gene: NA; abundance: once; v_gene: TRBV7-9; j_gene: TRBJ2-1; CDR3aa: CASSSSTRSYNEQFF; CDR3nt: TGTGCCAGCAGCTCTTCTACCCGCTCCTACAATGAGCAGTTCTTC
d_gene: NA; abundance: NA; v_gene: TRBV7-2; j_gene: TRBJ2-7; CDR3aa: CASSLNSQGFHEQYF; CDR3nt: TGTGCCAGCAGCTTAAATTCGCAGGGTTTCCACGAGCAGTACTTC
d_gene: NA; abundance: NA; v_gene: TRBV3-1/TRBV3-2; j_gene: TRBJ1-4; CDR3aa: CASSHADPEKLFF; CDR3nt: TGTGCCAGCAGCCACGCAGATCCGGAAAAACTGTTTTTT
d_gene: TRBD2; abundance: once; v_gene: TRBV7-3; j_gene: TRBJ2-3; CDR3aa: CASSLGLAADTQYF; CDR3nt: TGTGCCAGCAGCCTAGGACTAGCTGCGGATACGCAGTATTTT
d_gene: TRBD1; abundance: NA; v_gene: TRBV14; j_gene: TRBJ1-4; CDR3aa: CASSLRQGGREKLFF; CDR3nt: TGTGCCAGCAGCCTACGACAGGGTGGTCGGGAAAAACTGTTTTTT
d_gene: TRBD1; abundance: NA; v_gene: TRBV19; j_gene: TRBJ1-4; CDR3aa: CASSIGTGTGINEKLFF; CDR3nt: TGTGCCAGTAGTATAGGTACCGGGACAGGGATTAATGAAAAACTGTTTTTT
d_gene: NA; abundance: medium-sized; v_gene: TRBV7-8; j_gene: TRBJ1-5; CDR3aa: CASSLAPGGEGQPQHF; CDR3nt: TGTGCCAGCAGCTTAGCCCCCGGGGGGGAGGGGCAGCCCCAGCATTTT
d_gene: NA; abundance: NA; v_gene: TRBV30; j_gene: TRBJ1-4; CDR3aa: CAWRDQGFGSNEKLFF; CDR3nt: TGTGCCTGGCGTGACCAGGGGTTCGGGTCTAATGAAAAACTGTTTTTT
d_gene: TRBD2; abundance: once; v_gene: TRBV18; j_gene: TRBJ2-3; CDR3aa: CASSPSASGGSTDTQYF; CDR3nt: TGTGCCAGCTCACCCTCGGCTAGCGGGGGGAGCACAGATACGCAGTATTTT
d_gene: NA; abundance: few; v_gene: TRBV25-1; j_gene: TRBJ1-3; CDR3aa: CASSRQGNTIYF; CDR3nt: TGTGCCAGCAGTAGACAGGGAAACACCATATATTTT
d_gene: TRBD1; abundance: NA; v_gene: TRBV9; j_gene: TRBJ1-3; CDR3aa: CASSEGPPQGAGNTIYF; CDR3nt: TGTGCCAGCAGCGAGGGGCCCCCACAGGGGGCAGGAAACACCATATATTTT
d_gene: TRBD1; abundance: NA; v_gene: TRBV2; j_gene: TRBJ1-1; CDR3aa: CASSGQGAYTEAFF; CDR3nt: TGTGCCAGCAGTGGGCAGGGGGCGTACACTGAAGCTTTCTTT
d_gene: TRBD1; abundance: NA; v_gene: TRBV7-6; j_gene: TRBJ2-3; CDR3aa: CASTRNPGGLSTDTQYF; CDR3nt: TGTGCCAGCACCCGAAATCCAGGGGGTCTATCTACAGATACGCAGTATTTT
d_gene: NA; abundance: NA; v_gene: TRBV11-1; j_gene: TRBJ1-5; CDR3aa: CASSLAQVTSNQPQHF; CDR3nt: TGTGCCAGCAGCTTAGCCCAGGTAACGAGCAATCAGCCCCAGCATTTT
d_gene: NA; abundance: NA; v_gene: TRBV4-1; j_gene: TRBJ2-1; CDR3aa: CASSQGGPPLIWQFF; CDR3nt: TGCGCCAGCAGCCAGGGGGGACCCCCTTTGATTTGGCAGTTCTTC
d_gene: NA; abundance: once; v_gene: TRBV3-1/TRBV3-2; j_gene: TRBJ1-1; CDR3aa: CASSQGGGRGVTEAFF; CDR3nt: TGTGCCAGCAGCCAAGGGGGTGGCAGGGGCGTCACTGAAGCTTTCTTT
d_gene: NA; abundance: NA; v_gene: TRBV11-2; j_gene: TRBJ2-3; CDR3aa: CASSFWRDTQYF; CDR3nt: TGTGCCAGCAGCTTTTGGAGAGATACGCAGTATTTT
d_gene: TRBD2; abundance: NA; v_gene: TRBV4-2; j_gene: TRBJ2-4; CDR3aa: CASSQGTRGGRSKNIQYF; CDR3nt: TGTGCCAGCAGCCAAGGGACCCGCGGGGGGCGGTCCAAAAACATTCAGTACTTC
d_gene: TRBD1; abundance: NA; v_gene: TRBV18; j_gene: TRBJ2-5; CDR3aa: CASSHGQGTQETQYF; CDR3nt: TGTGCCAGCTCACATGGACAGGGGACACAAGAGACCCAGTACTTC
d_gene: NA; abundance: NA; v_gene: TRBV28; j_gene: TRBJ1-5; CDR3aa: CASNRINQPQHF; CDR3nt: TGTGCCAGCAACAGGATTAATCAGCCCCAGCATTTT
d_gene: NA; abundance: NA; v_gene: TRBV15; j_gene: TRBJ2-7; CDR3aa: CATSLPGVSYEQYF; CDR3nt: TGTGCCACCAGCCTCCCGGGAGTTTCCTACGAGCAGTACTTC
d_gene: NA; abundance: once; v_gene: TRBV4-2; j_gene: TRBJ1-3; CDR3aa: CASSQDGTYLNTIYF; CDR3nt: TGTGCCAGCAGCCAAGACGGGACTTATCTCAACACCATATATTTT
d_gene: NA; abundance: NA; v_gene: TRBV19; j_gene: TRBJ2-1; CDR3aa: CASSISFNSRVGEQFF; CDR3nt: TGTGCCAGTAGTATATCTTTTAACTCGCGGGTGGGTGAGCAGTTCTTC
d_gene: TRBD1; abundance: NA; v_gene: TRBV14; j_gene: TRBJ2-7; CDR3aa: CASSHPGQGAYEQYF; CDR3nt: TGTGCCAGCAGCCACCCGGGACAGGGTGCCTACGAGCAGTACTTC
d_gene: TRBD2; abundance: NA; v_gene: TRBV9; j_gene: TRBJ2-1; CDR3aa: CASSVVGTSGRARLTEQFF; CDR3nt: TGTGCCAGCAGCGTAGTGGGGACTAGCGGGAGGGCTAGGTTGACTGAGCAGTTCTTC
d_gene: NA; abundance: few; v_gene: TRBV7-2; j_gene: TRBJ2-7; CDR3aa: CASSLGRLDEEQYF; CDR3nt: TGTGCCAGCAGCTTAGGGAGACTAGATGAAGAGCAGTACTTC
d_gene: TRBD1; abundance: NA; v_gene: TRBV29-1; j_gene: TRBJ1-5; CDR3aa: CSPWGRDSKIWPQHF; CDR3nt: TGCAGCCCCTGGGGTCGGGACAGTAAAATTTGGCCCCAGCATTTT
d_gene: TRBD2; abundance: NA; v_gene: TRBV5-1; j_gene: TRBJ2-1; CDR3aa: CASRGGGAGNEQFF; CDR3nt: TGCGCCAGCAGGGGCGGGGGGGCAGGCAATGAGCAGTTCTTC
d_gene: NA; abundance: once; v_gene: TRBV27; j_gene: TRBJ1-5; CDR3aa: CASSSPSGNQPQHF; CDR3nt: TGTGCCAGCAGTTCCCCTAGTGGCAATCAGCCCCAGCATTTT
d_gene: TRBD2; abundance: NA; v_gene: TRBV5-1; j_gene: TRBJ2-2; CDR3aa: CASSPGTSGMTGELFF; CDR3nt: TGCGCCAGCAGCCCGGGGACTAGCGGGATGACCGGGGAGCTGTTTTTT
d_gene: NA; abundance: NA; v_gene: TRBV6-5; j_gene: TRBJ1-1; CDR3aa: CASGGDTEAFF; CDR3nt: TGTGCCAGCGGGGGGGACACTGAAGCTTTCTTT
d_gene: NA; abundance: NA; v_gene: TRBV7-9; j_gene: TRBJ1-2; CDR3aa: CASSAGAAGNYGYTF; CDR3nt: TGTGCCAGCAGCGCCGGGGCGGCGGGGAACTATGGCTACACCTTC
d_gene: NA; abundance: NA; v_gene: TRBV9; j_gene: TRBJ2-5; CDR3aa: CASSVGRGPQETQYF; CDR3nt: TGTGCCAGCAGCGTAGGCAGGGGACCCCAAGAGACCCAGTACTTC